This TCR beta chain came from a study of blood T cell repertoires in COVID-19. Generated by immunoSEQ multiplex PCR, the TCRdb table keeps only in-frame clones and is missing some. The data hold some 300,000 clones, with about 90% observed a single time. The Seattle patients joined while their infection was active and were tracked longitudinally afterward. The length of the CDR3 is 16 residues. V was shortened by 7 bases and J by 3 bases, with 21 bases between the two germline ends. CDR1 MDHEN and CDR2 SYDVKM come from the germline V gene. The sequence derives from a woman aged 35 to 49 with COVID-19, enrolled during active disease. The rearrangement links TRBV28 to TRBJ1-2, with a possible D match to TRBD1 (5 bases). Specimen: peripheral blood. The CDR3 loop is CASTLTQGPTHYGYTF. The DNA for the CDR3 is TGTGCCAGCACCTTGACGCAGGGCCCGACACACTATGGCTACACCTTC.